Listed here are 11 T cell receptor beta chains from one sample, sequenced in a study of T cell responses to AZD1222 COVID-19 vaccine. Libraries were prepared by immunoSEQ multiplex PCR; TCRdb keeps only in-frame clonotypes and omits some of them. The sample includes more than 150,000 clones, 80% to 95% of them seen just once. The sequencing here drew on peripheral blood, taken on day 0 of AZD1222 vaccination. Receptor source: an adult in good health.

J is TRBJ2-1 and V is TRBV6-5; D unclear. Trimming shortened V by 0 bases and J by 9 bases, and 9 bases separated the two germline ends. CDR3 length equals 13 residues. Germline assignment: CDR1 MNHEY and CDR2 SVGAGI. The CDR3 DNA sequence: TGTGCCAGCAGTTACTCGAGCCAGTCTGAGCAGTTCTTC. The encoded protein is CASSYSSQSEQFF.

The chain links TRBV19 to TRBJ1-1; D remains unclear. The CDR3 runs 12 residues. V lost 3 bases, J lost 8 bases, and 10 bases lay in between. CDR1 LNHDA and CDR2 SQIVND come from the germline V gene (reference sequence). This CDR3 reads CASSIGRIEAFF. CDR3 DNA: TGTGCCAGTAGTATTGGCAGGATAGAAGCTTTCTTT.

CDR3 sequence (DNA): TGTGCCAGCAGCCCTAACAGGGGCACAGATACGCAGTATTTT. Residues: CASSPNRGTDTQYF. The chain has TRBV3-1 (or the pseudogene TRBV3-2) and TRBJ2-3; tentative D call: TRBD1 (6 bases). V was cut by 4 bases and J by 1 base, with 9 bases left in between. This CDR3 has 14 residues. Germline CDR1 LGHDT, CDR2 YNNKEL (reference sequence).

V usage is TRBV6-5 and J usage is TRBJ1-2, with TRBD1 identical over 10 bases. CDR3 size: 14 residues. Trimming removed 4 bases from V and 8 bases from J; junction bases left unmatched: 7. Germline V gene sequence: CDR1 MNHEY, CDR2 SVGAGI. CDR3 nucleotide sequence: TGTGCCAGCAGTTGGGACAGGGGCCGCGGGGGCTACACCTTC. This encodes CASSWDRGRGGYTF.

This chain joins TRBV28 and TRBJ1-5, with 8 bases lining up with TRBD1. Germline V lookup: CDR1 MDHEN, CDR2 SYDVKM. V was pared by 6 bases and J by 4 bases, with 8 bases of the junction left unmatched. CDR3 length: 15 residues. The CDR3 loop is CASSRRGRGNQPQHF. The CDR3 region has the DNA TGTGCCAGCAGCCGCAGGGGGCGCGGGAATCAGCCCCAGCATTTT.

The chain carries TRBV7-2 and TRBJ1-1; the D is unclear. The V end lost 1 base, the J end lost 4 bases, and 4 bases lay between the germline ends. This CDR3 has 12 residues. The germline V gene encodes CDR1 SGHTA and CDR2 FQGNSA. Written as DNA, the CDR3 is TGTGCCAGCAGCTTAGACGCCACTGAAGCTTTCTTT. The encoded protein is CASSLDATEAFF.

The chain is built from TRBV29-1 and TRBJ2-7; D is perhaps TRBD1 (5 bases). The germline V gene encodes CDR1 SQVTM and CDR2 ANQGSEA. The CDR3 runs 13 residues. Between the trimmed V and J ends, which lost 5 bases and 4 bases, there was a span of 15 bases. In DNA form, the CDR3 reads TGCAGCGTTACGACAGCCCAAGGGTACGAGCAGTACTTC. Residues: CSVTTAQGYEQYF.

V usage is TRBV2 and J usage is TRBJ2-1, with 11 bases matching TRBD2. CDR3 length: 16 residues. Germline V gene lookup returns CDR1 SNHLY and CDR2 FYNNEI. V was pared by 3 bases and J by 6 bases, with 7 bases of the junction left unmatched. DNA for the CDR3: TGTGCCAGCAGTGAGGTAGCGGGAGGGCCCCTCAATGAGCAGTTCTTC. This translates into CASSEVAGGPLNEQFF.

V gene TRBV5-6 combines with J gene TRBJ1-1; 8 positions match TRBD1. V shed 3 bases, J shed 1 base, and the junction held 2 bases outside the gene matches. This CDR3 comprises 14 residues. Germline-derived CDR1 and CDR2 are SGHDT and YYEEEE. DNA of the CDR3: TGTGCCAGCAGCTGGGGGACAGGGAACACTGAAGCTTTCTTT. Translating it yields CASSWGTGNTEAFF.

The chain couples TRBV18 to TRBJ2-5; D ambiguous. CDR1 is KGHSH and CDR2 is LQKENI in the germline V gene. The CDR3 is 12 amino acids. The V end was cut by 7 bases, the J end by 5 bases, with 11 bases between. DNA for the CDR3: TGTGCCAGCTTAAAGGCGGAGGAGACCCAGTACTTC. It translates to CASLKAEETQYF.

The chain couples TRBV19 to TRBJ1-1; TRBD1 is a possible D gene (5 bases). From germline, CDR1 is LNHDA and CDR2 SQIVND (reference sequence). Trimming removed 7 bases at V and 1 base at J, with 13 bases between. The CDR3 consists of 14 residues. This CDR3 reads CASNEGPTNTEAFF. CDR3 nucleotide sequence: TGTGCCAGTAACGAGGGGCCAACGAACACTGAAGCTTTCTTT. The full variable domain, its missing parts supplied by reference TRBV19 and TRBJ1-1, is DGGITQSPKYLFRKEGQNVTLSCEQNLNHDAMYWYRQDPGQGLRLIYYSQIVNDFQKGDIAEGYSVSREKKESFPLTVTSAQKNPTAFYLCASNEGPTNTEAFFGQGTRLTVV.